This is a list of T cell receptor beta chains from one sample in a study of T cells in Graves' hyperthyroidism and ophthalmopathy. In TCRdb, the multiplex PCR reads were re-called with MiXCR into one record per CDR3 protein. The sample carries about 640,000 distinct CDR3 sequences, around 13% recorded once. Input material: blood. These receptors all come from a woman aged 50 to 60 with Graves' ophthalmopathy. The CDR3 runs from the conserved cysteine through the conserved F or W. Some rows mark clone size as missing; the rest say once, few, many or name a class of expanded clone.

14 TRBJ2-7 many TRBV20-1 CSASGLAEAYEQYF
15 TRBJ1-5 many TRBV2 CASRQDRGTHQPQHF
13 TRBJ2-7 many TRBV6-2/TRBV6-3 CASSRLGLYEQYF
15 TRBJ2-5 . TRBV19 CASSIGGTGRETQYF
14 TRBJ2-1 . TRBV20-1 CSALSDSSYNEQFF
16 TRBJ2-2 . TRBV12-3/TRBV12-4 CASRRTSGRDSGELFF
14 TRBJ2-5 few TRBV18 CASRDRVERETQYF
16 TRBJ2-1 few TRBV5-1 CASSLSGQGFDNEQFF
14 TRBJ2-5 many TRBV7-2 CASSSRRSVGTQYF
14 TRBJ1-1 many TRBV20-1 CSALIGQTHTEAFF